These T cell receptor beta chains were read from a single sample in a study of T cells in Graves' hyperthyroidism and ophthalmopathy. TCRdb re-called the multiplex PCR reads through MiXCR, storing one row per CDR3 protein. The table lists about 560,000 distinct CDR3 sequences, around 15% of them singletons. Sequences were obtained from blood. These receptors were taken from a woman aged 40 to 50 with Graves' hyperthyroidism. Each CDR3 is given with its conserved first and last residue. A D gene is named only where the DNA matches it firmly. Only part of the rows carry a size: once, few, many, or a class if the clone is expanded.

>TRBV5-1|NA|many|TRBJ2-1
CASSLRVSGDEQFF
TGCGCCAGCAGCTTGCGGGTAAGCGGTGATGAGCAGTTCTTC
>TRBV19|NA|few|TRBJ2-1
CASSKGNSGGNEQFF
TGTGCCAGTAGTAAGGGGAATAGTGGGGGCAATGAGCAGTTCTTC
>TRBV4-2|NA|NA|TRBJ2-2
CASSHPPGAGTGELFF
TGTGCCAGCAGCCATCCTCCGGGGGCCGGTACCGGGGAGCTGTTTTTT
>TRBV5-4|NA|few|TRBJ1-2
CASSLVPGDGAYGYTF
TGTGCCAGCAGCTTGGTTCCGGGGGACGGGGCCTATGGCTACACCTTC
>TRBV28|NA|many|TRBJ1-3
CASSPGGQTYGNTIYF
TGTGCCAGCAGCCCCGGGGGGCAGACCTATGGAAACACCATATATTTT
>TRBV7-7|TRBD1|many|TRBJ2-7
CASSFDRGQEQYF
TGTGCTAGCAGCTTCGACAGGGGGCAAGAGCAGTACTTC
>TRBV2|NA|many|TRBJ1-5
CASKGGSNQPQHF
TGTGCCAGCAAGGGTGGGAGCAATCAGCCCCAGCATTTT
>TRBV28|NA|many|TRBJ1-4
CASSLRGAGEKLFF
TGTGCCAGCAGTTTAAGAGGGGCCGGGGAAAAACTGTTTTTT
>TRBV5-4|NA|NA|TRBJ2-7
CASSPSGSFSYEQYF
TGTGCCAGCAGCCCCTCAGGCAGTTTTTCCTACGAGCAGTACTTC
>TRBV2|NA|many|TRBJ2-5
CASSEEVQDQETQYF
TGTGCCAGCAGTGAAGAGGTCCAGGACCAAGAGACCCAGTACTTC
>TRBV28|TRBD1|many|TRBJ1-5
CASSSASGTDNQPQHF
TGTGCCAGCAGTTCCGCCTCCGGGACAGACAATCAGCCCCAGCATTTT
>TRBV27|TRBD1|few|TRBJ2-6
CASSPRDSLWSSGANVLTF
TGTGCCAGCAGTCCCCGGGACAGTTTATGGAGCTCTGGGGCCAACGTCCTGACTTTC
>TRBV6-2/TRBV6-3|NA|NA|TRBJ2-3
CASNIRGRGGTDTQYF
TGTGCCAGCAACATAAGGGGGAGGGGGGGCACAGATACGCAGTATTTT
>TRBV11-3|NA|many|TRBJ2-5
CASSLNWAGTQYF
TGTGCCAGCAGCTTAAACTGGGCCGGGACCCAGTACTTC
>TRBV5-1|TRBD1|many|TRBJ1-1
CASSRTGTLNTEAFF
TGCGCCAGCAGTCGGACAGGGACCTTGAACACTGAAGCTTTCTTT
>TRBV6-1|NA|NA|TRBJ1-5
CASSEDSLFSNQPQHF
TGTGCCAGCAGTGAAGACAGTTTGTTTAGCAATCAGCCCCAGCATTTT
>TRBV19|TRBD1|NA|TRBJ2-1
CASSTGDRVVYNEQFF
TGTGCCAGTAGTACAGGGGACAGGGTCGTATACAATGAGCAGTTCTTC
>TRBV4-2|NA|many|TRBJ2-2
CASSQGSNMGANTGELFF
TGTGCCAGCAGCCAGGGGTCAAACATGGGGGCGAACACCGGGGAGCTGTTTTTT
>TRBV27|NA|NA|TRBJ1-4
CASSTGLPNEKLFF
TGTGCCAGCAGTACCGGACTCCCCAATGAAAAACTGTTTTTT
>TRBV12-3/TRBV12-4|NA|many|TRBJ2-3
CASSLARLVDDTQYF
TGTGCCAGCAGTTTGGCGAGACTAGTTGATGATACGCAGTATTTT
>TRBV3-1|NA|many|TRBJ2-7
CASSLRTVSYEQYF
TGTGCCAGCAGCCTCCGGACAGTCTCCTACGAGCAGTACTTC
>TRBV6-2/TRBV6-3|TRBD1|few|TRBJ2-7
CASSGTGGPPWYEQYF
TGTGCCAGCAGTGGGACAGGGGGCCCCCCCTGGTACGAGCAGTACTTC
>TRBV5-1|TRBD1|many|TRBJ2-7
CASRDRDSSYEQYF
TGCGCCAGCAGGGACCGGGACAGCTCCTACGAGCAGTACTTC
>TRBV11-3|TRBD1|few|TRBJ1-4
CASSQTGSPTNEKLFF
TGTGCCAGCAGTCAGACAGGGAGTCCAACTAATGAAAAACTGTTTTTT